This T cell receptor (beta chain) emerged from a study of blood T cell repertoires in COVID-19 (dated by TCRdb to about 2020). Concerning the study at large: Samples covering the acute and convalescent phases of COVID-19 were provided by collaborators in the United States, Italy and Spain. The prospective study material was composed of cDNA or gDNA derived from T cells, B-cell-depleted T cells, or PBMCs. The dataset comprised deeply sampled blood TCRbeta repertoires from subjects exposed to, actively infected with, or recovered from COVID-19. The repertoires were released in a freely available public database intended as a resource for research on the immune response to SARS-CoV-2. The samples were drawn from the first 160 participants of the ongoing ImmuneRACE study and from more than 1,000 subjects provided by 6 global collaborators. Nearly every sample came with metadata listing a de-identified subject ID, COVID-19 status, age in years and sex. HLA class I and class II types, where available, came from metadata supplied by the sample provider rather than from assay-based typing. Summary of the overall study and its limitations: How much clinical and demographic metadata was included differed by source and by participant, and the metadata was provided uncurated.

The germline V gene sets CDR1 to MNHEY and CDR2 to SVGAGI. Relative to germline, V is 6 bases shorter and J is 4 bases shorter, with 9 bases between their ends. The CDR3 sequence holds 13 residues, the cysteine and phenylalanine included. Only the CDR3 DNA stays, 39 bases, in frame from base 1. Participants in the prospective study were enrolled through a virtual design, were aged about 18 to 100 years, and lived in about two dozen United States geographic areas. In the prospective study, cohorts were assigned on the basis of participant-reported clinical history obtained from a screening survey and a study questionnaire. ImmuneRACE Cohort 3 recovered participants were defined by two consecutive negative NP/OP PCR tests, healthcare professional clearance, or symptom resolution. In the prospective study, mobile phlebotomists collected whole blood, serum and a nasopharyngeal or oropharyngeal swab from each participant. Prospective study participants could optionally give additional blood draws and questionnaires over an approximately two-month period. Prospective study blood samples were shipped either frozen or at room temperature before DNA extraction.

TCRbeta CDR3 regions were amplified from genomic DNA using the immunoSEQ Assay, a bias-controlled multiplex PCR. The paper's processing steps were these. The number of nucleated cells in each sample was estimated by amplification of reference gene primers within the assay. To quantify the absolute abundance of each unique TCRbeta CDR3 rearrangement, sequence reads were collapsed and filtered. For each sample, productive Simpson clonality was calculated as the square root of Simpson's diversity index across productive rearrangements. The immuneACCESS repertoire file appears here via TCRdb, limited to in-frame rearrangements. These files lack a portion of the clones; in checked studies, under half of the deficit traces to unresolved V genes, and the cause of the others is not known. V and J calls plus clone size are reproduced from that table; the DNA served to infer D and trimming. Within this sample are some 330,000 clones, with about four fifths of them counted one time only. Jointly, the top ten make up roughly 5.1% of the sample.

To note about this clone: Its antigen remains undetermined. There are no base qualities to consult, and no much larger clone falls within one base.

Sequenced: PBMCs or T cells enriched from blood (not recorded which). The receptor's source is a woman in her forties or fifties who had recovered from COVID-19. The chain uses TRBV6-5 and TRBJ2-2; the D region possibly corresponds to TRBD1 (6 bases align). CDR3 sequence: CASRMDSTGELFF. The sequenced DNA is TGTGCCAGCAGAATGGACAGCACCGGGGAGCTGTTTTTT.